This paragraph covers one T cell receptor beta chain sequence. Its specificity is not known. This record comes from a study of CD8 T cells in ankylosing spondylitis. Study-level points and caveats: Past research had described some motif variants in reactive arthritis synovial fluid and blood. Clones linked with disease were CD8+ and fairly uncommon in the peripheral blood.

Construction of TCR beta libraries was performed using quantitative 5'-RACE with molecular barcodes. TCRdb reanalysed the 5' RACE reads using MiXCR and keeps one entry per CDR3 protein. The table shows hundreds of thousands of distinct CDR3 sequences, with roughly 8.6% occurring only once. This CDR3 is built from 15 residues. Deletions cut 3 bases from V and 0 bases from J, with 8 bases between. Germline assignment: CDR1 SEHNR and CDR2 FQNEAQ (reference sequence). Sequencing used blood, either unsorted or a sorted T cell fraction (not recorded which). The receptor was isolated from a male donor with ankylosing spondylitis or in good health (not recorded which). V and J are TRBV7-9 and TRBJ2-2; D remains ambiguous. The CDR3 reads CASSLKKANTGELFF. The CDR3 coding sequence is TGTGCCAGCAGCTTGAAAAAGGCGAACACCGGGGAGCTGTTTTTT. Full variable domain (missing parts from reference TRBV7-9 and TRBJ2-2): DTGVSQNPRHKITKRGQNVTFRCDPISEHNRLYWYRQTLGQGPEFLTYFQNEAQLEKSRLLSDRFSAERPKGSFSTLEIQRTEQGDSAMYLCASSLKKANTGELFFGEGSRLTVL.